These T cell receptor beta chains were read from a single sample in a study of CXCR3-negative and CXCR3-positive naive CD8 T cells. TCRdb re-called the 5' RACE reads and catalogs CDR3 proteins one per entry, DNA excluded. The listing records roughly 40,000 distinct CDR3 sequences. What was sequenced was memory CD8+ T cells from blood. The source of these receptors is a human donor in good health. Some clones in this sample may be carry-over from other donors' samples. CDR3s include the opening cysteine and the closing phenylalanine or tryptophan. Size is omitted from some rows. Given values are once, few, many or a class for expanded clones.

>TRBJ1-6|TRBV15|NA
CATSGRTYRGESPLHF
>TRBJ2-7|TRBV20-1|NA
CSASGGGEFYEQYF
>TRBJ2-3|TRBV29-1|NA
CSVLTSGRAVTDTQYF
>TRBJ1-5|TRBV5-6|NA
CASSLQGFGRQPQRF
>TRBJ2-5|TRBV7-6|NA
CASSLELAGANQETQYF
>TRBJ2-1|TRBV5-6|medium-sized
CASSLGAGGNEQFF
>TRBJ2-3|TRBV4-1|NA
CASKDGLWDTQYF
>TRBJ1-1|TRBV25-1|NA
CASSTRNTEAFF
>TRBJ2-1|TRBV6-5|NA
CASSYSLAGVGNEQFF
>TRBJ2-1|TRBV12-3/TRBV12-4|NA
CASSWDSSLNGYNEQFF
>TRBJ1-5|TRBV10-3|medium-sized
CAIGGQGTYSNQPQHF
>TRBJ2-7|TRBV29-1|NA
CSVSQGEPYEQYF
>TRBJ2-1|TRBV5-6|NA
CASRHPGGHNEQFF
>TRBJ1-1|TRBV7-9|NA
CASSFQRTEAFF
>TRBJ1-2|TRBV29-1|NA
CSVVFVGHPENYYGYTF
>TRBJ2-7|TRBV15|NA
CATSKSTGSYEQYF
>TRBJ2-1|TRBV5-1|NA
CASSWGLAGTHEQFF
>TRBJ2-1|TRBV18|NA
CASSPEGNEQFF
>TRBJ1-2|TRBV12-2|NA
CASRLAPLTGLYGYTF
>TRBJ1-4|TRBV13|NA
CASSTGGANEKLFF
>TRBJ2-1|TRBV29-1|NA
CSVEGGLYNEQFF